This T cell receptor beta chain was observed in a study of shared clonotypes between healthy human individuals. The germline V gene encodes CDR1 MGHRA and CDR2 YSYEKL. V was cut by 3 bases and J by 11 bases, with 13 bases left in between. The CDR3 is 13 amino acids. Here immunoSEQ multiplex PCR was the method, and the copy in TCRdb shows in-frame clones only, minus some. This table holds some 2 million clones, about 95% found once. Positive CCR7 selection of CD45RO-negative cells yielded the naive CD8 cells, and terminally differentiated effector memory CD45RA+ cells were excluded. The chain links TRBV4-1 to TRBJ2-2, with D possibly being TRBD2 (5 bases). The TCR sequence derives from a man younger than 35 in good health. The sample comprised naive CD8+ T cells sorted from blood. The CDR3 protein is CASSHPRGSELFF. The CDR3 DNA follows: TGCGCCAGCAGCCACCCCCGGGGTTCTGAGCTGTTTTTT.